The 4 T cell receptor beta chains given below trace back to one sample, sequenced in a study of shared clonotypes between healthy human individuals. The naive CD8 fraction comprised CD45RO-negative cells positively selected for CCR7 and excluded terminally differentiated effector memory CD45RA+ cells. The repertoire was sequenced with immunoSEQ multiplex PCR; TCRdb's copy has only in-frame clones and lacks some. Here the sample spans around 2,000,000 clones, roughly 95% being singletons. The sample comprised naive CD8+ T cells sorted from blood. The receptors here all came from a man between 18 and 35 years old in good health.

The chain joins TRBV9 to TRBJ2-1, with D hard to call. CDR1 is SGDLS, CDR2 YYNGEE, per germline. The ends were cut back, 0 bases at V and 9 bases at J, with 10 bases in the middle. The CDR3 consists of 13 residues. The chain's CDR3 is CASSVEAGTEQFF. CDR3 bases: TGTGCCAGCAGCGTAGAAGCCGGAACTGAGCAGTTCTTC.

The rearrangement links TRBV28 to TRBJ1-1, with TRBD1 identical over 10 bases. Germline loops: CDR1 MDHEN, CDR2 SYDVKM. The CDR3 consists of 12 residues. V lost 6 bases, J lost 10 bases, and 5 bases stayed unmatched. The CDR3 nucleotides read TGTGCCAGCAGCCAAGACAGGGGGCGAGCTTTCTTT. Encoded protein: CASSQDRGRAFF.

Written as DNA, the CDR3 is TGTGCCAGCAGTACAGGTCTCTCCTACGAGCAGTACTTC. Amino acids: CASSTGLSYEQYF. The chain carries TRBV6-1 and TRBJ2-7; weak D call: TRBD1 (5 bases). The CDR3 is made up of 13 amino acids. Deletions cut 5 bases from V and 0 bases from J, with 8 bases between. The germline V gene encodes CDR1 MNHNS and CDR2 SASEGT.

The V and J genes are TRBV5-1 and TRBJ1-2; D is perhaps TRBD1 (5 bases). CDR3 length: 19 amino acids. In germline, CDR1 is SGHRS, CDR2 YFSETQ. V shed 0 bases and J shed 0 bases, with 21 bases lying between them. CDR3 DNA: TGCGCCAGCAGCTTGGGGACCGGCGACAGTAATTTCCCTAACTATGGCTACACCTTC. Translated: CASSLGTGDSNFPNYGYTF.